This TCR beta chain was captured by sequencing in a study of control samples from healthy donors and cancer patients. Germline loops: CDR1 SGHNT, CDR2 YYREEE (reference sequence). The CDR3 is 13 residues long. The V end lost 4 bases, the J end lost 3 bases, and 11 bases lay between the germline ends. Generated by immunoSEQ multiplex PCR, the TCRdb table keeps only in-frame clones and is missing some. Here the sample spans about 160,000 clones, about 94% being singletons. As concerns this clone: This sample includes further DNA sequences coding for the same CDR3.

The V and J genes are TRBV5-4 and TRBJ2-7; no reliable D call. The TCR originated in a woman between 40 and 50 years old in good health. Sequenced: blood. This chain's CDR3 is CASSIGRHYEQYF. In DNA form, the CDR3 reads TGTGCCAGCAGCATCGGACGCCACTACGAGCAGTACTTC.